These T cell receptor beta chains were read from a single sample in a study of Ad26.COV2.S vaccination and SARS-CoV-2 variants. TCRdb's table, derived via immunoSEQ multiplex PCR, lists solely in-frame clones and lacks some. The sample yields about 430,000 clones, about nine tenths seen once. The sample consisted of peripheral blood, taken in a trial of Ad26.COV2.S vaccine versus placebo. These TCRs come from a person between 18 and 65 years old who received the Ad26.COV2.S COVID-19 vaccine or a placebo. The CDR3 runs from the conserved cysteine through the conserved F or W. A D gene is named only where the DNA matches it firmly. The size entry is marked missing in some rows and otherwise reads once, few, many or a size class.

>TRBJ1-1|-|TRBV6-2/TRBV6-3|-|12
TGTGCCAGCAGTAACCCGATAAGGGAAGCTTTCTTT
CASSNPIREAFF
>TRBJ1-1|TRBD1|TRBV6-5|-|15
TGTGCCAGCAGAGCCCGACAGGGTATGAACACTGAAGCTTTCTTT
CASRARQGMNTEAFF
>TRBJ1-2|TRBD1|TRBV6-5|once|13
TGTGCCAGCAGTTACTCGCCAGGGGGCGGCTACACCTTC
CASSYSPGGGYTF
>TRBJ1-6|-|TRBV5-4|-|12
TGTGCCAGCAGCCTGATGGGGGAACCCCTCCACTTT
CASSLMGEPLHF
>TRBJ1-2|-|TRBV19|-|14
TGTGCCAGTAGTATAGTGGGGACCGCCTATGGCTACACCTTC
CASSIVGTAYGYTF
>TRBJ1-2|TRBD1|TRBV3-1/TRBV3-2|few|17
TGTGCCAGCAGCCCAACCGGGACAGGGGGCGGGAACTATGGCTACACCTTC
CASSPTGTGGGNYGYTF
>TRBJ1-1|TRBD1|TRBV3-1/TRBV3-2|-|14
TGTGCCAGCAGCCAGGGTGGGACAGACCCTGAAGCTTTCTTT
CASSQGGTDPEAFF
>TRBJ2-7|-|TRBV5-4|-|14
TGTGCCAGCAGGGGCCCGGGGATGACCTACGAGCAGTACTTC
CASRGPGMTYEQYF
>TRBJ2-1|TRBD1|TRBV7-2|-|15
TGTGCCAGCAGACGGCCGGGACAGGGGTACAATGAGCAGTTCTTC
CASRRPGQGYNEQFF
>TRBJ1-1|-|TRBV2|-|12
TGTGCCAGCAGGGGACATGCCACTGAAGCTTTCTTT
CASRGHATEAFF
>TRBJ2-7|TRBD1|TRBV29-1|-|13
TGCAGCGTTGTGGCAGGGGGTTCCTACGAGCAGTACTTC
CSVVAGGSYEQYF
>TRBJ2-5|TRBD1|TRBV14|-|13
TGTGCCAGCAGCCGACGACAGGGGGAGACCCAGTACTTC
CASSRRQGETQYF
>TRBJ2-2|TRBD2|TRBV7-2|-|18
TGTGCCAGCAGCCCACGAGGACTAGCGGGCGGGAACACCGGGGAGCTGTTTTTT
CASSPRGLAGGNTGELFF
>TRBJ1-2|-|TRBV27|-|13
TGTGCCAGCAGTTTACGGGTTAACTATGGCTACACCTTC
CASSLRVNYGYTF
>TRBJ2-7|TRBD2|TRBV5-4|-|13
TGTGCCAGCAGCGGCGGGAGGCCCTACGAGCAGTACTTC
CASSGGRPYEQYF
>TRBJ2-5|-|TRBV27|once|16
TGTGCCAGCAGTTTACATCTCCGGGGGTTCCAAGAGACCCAGTACTTC
CASSLHLRGFQETQYF
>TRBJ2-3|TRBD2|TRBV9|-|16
TGTGCCAGCAGCGAGGGAGCGGGAGGGCCGACAGATACGCAGTATTTT
CASSEGAGGPTDTQYF
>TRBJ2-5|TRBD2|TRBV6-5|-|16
TGTGCCAGCAGTTACGGGCTAGCGGGAGAGGGAGAGACCCAGTACTTC
CASSYGLAGEGETQYF
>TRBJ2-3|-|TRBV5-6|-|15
TGTGCCAGCAGCTCGACGGTCCAAAGCACAGATACGCAGTATTTT
CASSSTVQSTDTQYF
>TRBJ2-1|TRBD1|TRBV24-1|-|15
TGTGCCACCAGTGACACGAGGACAGGGGGCAATGAGCAGTTCTTC
CATSDTRTGGNEQFF
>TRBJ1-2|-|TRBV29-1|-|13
TGCAGCGTTGAAGGGACGGGGGGGTATGGCTACACCTTC
CSVEGTGGYGYTF
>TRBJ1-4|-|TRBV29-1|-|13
TGCAGCGGATCAGGGTCGGCTAATGAAAAACTGTTTTTT
CSGSGSANEKLFF
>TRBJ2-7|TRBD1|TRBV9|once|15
TGTGCCAGCAGCGTTGGGACAGGGTTAACCTACGAGCAGTACTTC
CASSVGTGLTYEQYF
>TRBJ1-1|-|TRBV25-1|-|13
TGTGCCAGCACTTGGGCGGCGGGGACTGAAGCTTTCTTT
CASTWAAGTEAFF
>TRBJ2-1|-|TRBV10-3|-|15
TGTGCCATCAGTGAGTCGTTGGGATCGAACAATGAGCAGTTCTTC
CAISESLGSNNEQFF
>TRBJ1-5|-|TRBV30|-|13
TGTGCCTGGAGGTTCCCGGGCACTCAGCCCCAGCATTTT
CAWRFPGTQPQHF
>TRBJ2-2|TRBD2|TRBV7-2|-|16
TGTGCCAGCAACCTGGGACTAGCGGGAGTTACCGGGGAGCTGTTTTTT
CASNLGLAGVTGELFF
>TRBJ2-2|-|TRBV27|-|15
TGTGCCAGCAGTTTATCGGGACGCTACACCGGGGAGCTGTTTTTT
CASSLSGRYTGELFF
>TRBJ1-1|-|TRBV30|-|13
TGTGCCTGGAGGGCGGGGGGGCACACTGAAGCTTTCTTT
CAWRAGGHTEAFF
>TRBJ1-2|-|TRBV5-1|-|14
TGCGCCAGCAGCCCCGGGGGACTCGGCTATGGCTACACCTTC
CASSPGGLGYGYTF
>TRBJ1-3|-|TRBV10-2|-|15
TGCGCCAGCAGTGAGTCGTGGGCTTCTGGAAACACCATATATTTT
CASSESWASGNTIYF
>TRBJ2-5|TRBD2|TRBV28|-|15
TGTGCCAGCAGTTTTAGCGGGAGGCCGGTTCAGACCCAGTACTTC
CASSFSGRPVQTQYF
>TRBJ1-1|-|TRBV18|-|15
TGTGCCAGCTCACCATTCCAGGAAATGAACACTGAAGCTTTCTTT
CASSPFQEMNTEAFF
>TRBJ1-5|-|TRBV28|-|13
TGTGCCAGCAGTACTCTGAGCAATCAGCCCCAGCATTTT
CASSTLSNQPQHF
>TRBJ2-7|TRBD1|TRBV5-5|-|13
TGTGCCAGCAGCAAGGACAGGGTCTACGAGCAGTACTTC
CASSKDRVYEQYF
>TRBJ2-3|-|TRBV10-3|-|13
TGTGCCATCAAACAGGGTAGCACAGATACGCAGTATTTT
CAIKQGSTDTQYF
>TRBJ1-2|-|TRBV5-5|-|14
TGTGCCAGCAGCTTGTTCGGGGACAACTATGGCTACACCTTC
CASSLFGDNYGYTF
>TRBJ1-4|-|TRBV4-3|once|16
TGCGCCAGCAGCCAAGAGAGGAGGGGCCCCAATGAAAAACTGTTTTTT
CASSQERRGPNEKLFF
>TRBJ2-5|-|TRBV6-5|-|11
TGTGCCGTTACCCGAGGGGAGACCCAGTACTTC
CAVTRGETQYF
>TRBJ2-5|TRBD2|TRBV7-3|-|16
TGTGCCAGCAGCCGGACTAGCGGGGCGCTGGAGGAGACCCAGTACTTC
CASSRTSGALEETQYF
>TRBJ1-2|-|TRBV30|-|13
TGTGCCTGGAGTGCCGTTCCGGGCTATGGCTACACCTTC
CAWSAVPGYGYTF
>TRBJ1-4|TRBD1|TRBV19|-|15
TGTGCCAGTACCACGGGGCAGGGGGCTTCTGAAAAACTGTTTTTT
CASTTGQGASEKLFF
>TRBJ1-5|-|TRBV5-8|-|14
TGTGCCAGCCGGCGGGAGGGGTGGGATCAGCCCCAGCATTTT
CASRREGWDQPQHF
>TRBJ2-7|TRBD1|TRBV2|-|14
TGTGCCAGCAGGGCCAGGGGGACAGGCGGGGAGCAGTACTTC
CASRARGTGGEQYF
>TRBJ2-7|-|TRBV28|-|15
TGTGCCAGCAGTTCGAGTACGGCCAGTGGCTACGAGCAGTACTTC
CASSSSTASGYEQYF
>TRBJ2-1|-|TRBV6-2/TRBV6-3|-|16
TGTGCCAGCAGCCCCTTTGGAAACAGGGTGTCGTTTGAGCAGTTCTTC
CASSPFGNRVSFEQFF
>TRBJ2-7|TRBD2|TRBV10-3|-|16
TGTGCCATCAGTGAGTCGGAGTCTAGCGGACCCTACGAGCAGTACTTC
CAISESESSGPYEQYF
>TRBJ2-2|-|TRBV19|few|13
TGTGCCAGTAGTGCACTCGGGGGCGGGGAGCTGTTTTTT
CASSALGGGELFF
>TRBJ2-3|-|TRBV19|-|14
TGTGCCAGTAGCGTCGCGTGGGGATCTGATACGCAGTATTTT
CASSVAWGSDTQYF
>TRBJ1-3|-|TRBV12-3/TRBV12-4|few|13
TGTGCCAGCACCATTAACCCAGGGAACACCATATATTTT
CASTINPGNTIYF
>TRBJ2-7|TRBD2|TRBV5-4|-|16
TGTGCCAGCCACAAGGGAGGGCAGGGTAGAACCTACGAGCAGTACTTC
CASHKGGQGRTYEQYF
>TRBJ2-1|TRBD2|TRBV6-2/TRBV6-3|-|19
TGTGCCAGCAGTTACCGACGACTAATGAGCGGGAGCTCCTACAATGAGCAGTTCTTC
CASSYRRLMSGSSYNEQFF
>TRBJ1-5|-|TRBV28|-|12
TGTGCCAGCTTTTTGAGAAATCAGCCCCAGCATTTT
CASFLRNQPQHF
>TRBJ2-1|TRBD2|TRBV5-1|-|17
TGCGCCAGCAGCCCGAGACTAGCGCGAGCCGACTACAATGAGCAGTTCTTC
CASSPRLARADYNEQFF
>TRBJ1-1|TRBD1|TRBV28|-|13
TGTGCCAGCAGTCCCGGACAGGGGATTCGATCTTTCTTT
CASSPGQGIRSFF
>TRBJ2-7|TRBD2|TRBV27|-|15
TGTGCCAGCAGTCCCTGGACTAGCGGGAGCTACGAGCAGTACTTC
CASSPWTSGSYEQYF
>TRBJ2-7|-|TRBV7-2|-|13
TGTGCCAGCAGCTTATACGGAACCTACGAGCAGTACTTC
CASSLYGTYEQYF
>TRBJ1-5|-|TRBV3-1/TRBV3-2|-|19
TGTGCCAGCAGCCAAGATCGAAAAGGGGCGAAGGTGGTTCGTCAGCCCCAGCATTTT
CASSQDRKGAKVVRQPQHF
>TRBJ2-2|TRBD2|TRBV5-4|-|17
TGTGCCAGCAGCGGAGGACTAGCGCCCAGGGGCACCGGGGAGCTGTTTTTT
CASSGGLAPRGTGELFF